The rows below give T cell receptor beta chains drawn from one sample of a study of early T cells in non-severe SARS-CoV-2 infection. Each CDR3 protein is one row after TCRdb ran MiXCR on the 5' RACE reads. This sample yields 86,000 or so distinct CDR3 sequences, of which over 11% are seen a single time; 3% belongs to the top ten. Sequences were obtained from whole blood. The source of these receptors is an adult who was a healthcare worker with PCR-confirmed SARS-CoV-2 infection or an uninfected control (not recorded which). Both conserved end residues are part of each CDR3. A D gene is named only where the DNA matches it firmly. Only some rows state a clone size, as once, few, many or a class for expanded clones.

size	V	D	J	DNA	CDR3
few	TRBV24-1	TRBD1	TRBJ2-7	TGTGCCACCAGTGATGCGACAGGGGGTTTTTACGAGCAGTACTTC	CATSDATGGFYEQYF
many	TRBV2	TRBD1	TRBJ2-4	TGTGCCAGCAGTGGCTTGGAGTGGGACAGGGGAATAAACATTCAGTACTTC	CASSGLEWDRGINIQYF
few	TRBV29-1	NA	TRBJ2-7	TGCAGCGTCGGACTTCAGGCCTACGAGCAGTACTTC	CSVGLQAYEQYF
few	TRBV29-1	TRBD1	TRBJ2-2	TGCAGCGTTGTAATGGGACAGTCGAACACCGGGGAGCTGTTTTTT	CSVVMGQSNTGELFF
NA	TRBV5-4	TRBD2	TRBJ2-6	TGTGCCAGCAGCCGATCGACTAGCTCTCTGTCTGGGGCCAACGTCCTGACTTTC	CASSRSTSSLSGANVLTF
NA	TRBV7-2	NA	TRBJ2-5	TGTGCCAGCAGCTTGTTCGGCGATAGAGAGACCCAGTACTTC	CASSLFGDRETQYF
NA	TRBV14	TRBD2	TRBJ2-1	TGTGCCAGCAGCCAAAGAACTAGCGGGCTGGGGAGTGAGCAGTTCTTC	CASSQRTSGLGSEQFF
many	TRBV20-1	NA	TRBJ2-3	TGCAGTGCTAGGGCCTGGGAGGGCACAGATACGCAGTATTTT	CSARAWEGTDTQYF
few	TRBV2	NA	TRBJ1-5	TGTGCCAGCAGCCTCCTAAGGGTGGGGAACGCGGATCAGCCCCAGCATTTT	CASSLLRVGNADQPQHF
NA	TRBV29-1	NA	TRBJ2-1	TGCAGCGCCACCGGACTTTACAATGAGCAGTTCTTC	CSATGLYNEQFF
NA	TRBV5-1	NA	TRBJ2-1	TGCGCCAGCAGCTTGGGTTCTAGCGCTTATGAGCAGTTCTTC	CASSLGSSAYEQFF
few	TRBV12-3/TRBV12-4	NA	TRBJ2-2	TGTGCCAGCACCCTCGGAGGGGACACCGGGGAGCTGTTTTTT	CASTLGGDTGELFF
NA	TRBV7-9	NA	TRBJ1-2	TGTGCCAGCAGCCCCGGTCAGGCGGACCTATATGGCTACACCTTC	CASSPGQADLYGYTF
NA	TRBV6-5	NA	TRBJ2-1	TGTGCCAGCAGTTACTCAGGTACTGGATACAATGAGCAGTTCTTC	CASSYSGTGYNEQFF
many	TRBV6-5	TRBD1	TRBJ1-2	TGTGCCAGCAGTTCGGCCAAGAGGACAGGGGACTATGGCTACACCTTC	CASSSAKRTGDYGYTF
few	TRBV14	NA	TRBJ1-1	TGTGCCAGCAGCCCGCGGGGGCTTGAGTACACTGAAGCTTTCTTT	CASSPRGLEYTEAFF
many	TRBV13	NA	TRBJ2-1	TGTGCCAGCAGCTTAGGGGCGCAAAATGAGCAGTTCTTC	CASSLGAQNEQFF